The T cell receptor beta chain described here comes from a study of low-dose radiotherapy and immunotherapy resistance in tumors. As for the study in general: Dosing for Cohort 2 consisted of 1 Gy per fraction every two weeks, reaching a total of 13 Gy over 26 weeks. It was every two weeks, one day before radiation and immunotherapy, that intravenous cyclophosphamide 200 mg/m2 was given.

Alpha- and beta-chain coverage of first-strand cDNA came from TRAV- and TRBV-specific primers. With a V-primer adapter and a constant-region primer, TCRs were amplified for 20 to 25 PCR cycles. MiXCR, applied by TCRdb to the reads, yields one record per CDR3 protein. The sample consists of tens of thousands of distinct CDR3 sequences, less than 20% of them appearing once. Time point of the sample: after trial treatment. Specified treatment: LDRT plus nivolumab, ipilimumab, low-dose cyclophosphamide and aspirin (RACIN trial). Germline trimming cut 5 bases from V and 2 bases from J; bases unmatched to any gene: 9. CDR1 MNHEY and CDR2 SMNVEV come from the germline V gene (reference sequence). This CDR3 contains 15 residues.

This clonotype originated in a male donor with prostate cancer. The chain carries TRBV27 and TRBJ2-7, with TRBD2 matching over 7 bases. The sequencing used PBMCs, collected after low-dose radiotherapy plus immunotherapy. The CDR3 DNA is TGTGCCAGCAGTGAAGGCGGGAGAGGAGCCTACGAGCAGTACTTC. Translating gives CASSEGGRGAYEQYF.